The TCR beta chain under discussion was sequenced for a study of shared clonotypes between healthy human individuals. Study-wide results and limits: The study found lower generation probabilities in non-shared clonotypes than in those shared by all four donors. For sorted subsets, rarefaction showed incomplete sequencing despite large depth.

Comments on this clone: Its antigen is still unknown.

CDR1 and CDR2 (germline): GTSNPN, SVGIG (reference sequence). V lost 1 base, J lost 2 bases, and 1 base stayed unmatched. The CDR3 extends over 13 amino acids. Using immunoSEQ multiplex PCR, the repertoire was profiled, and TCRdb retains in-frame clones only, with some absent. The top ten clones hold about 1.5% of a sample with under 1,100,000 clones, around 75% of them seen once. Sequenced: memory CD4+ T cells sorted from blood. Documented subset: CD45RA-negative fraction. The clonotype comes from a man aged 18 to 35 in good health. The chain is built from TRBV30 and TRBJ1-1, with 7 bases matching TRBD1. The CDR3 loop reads CAWSGTGNTEAFF. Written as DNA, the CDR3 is TGTGCCTGGAGTGGGACAGGTAACACTGAAGCTTTCTTT.